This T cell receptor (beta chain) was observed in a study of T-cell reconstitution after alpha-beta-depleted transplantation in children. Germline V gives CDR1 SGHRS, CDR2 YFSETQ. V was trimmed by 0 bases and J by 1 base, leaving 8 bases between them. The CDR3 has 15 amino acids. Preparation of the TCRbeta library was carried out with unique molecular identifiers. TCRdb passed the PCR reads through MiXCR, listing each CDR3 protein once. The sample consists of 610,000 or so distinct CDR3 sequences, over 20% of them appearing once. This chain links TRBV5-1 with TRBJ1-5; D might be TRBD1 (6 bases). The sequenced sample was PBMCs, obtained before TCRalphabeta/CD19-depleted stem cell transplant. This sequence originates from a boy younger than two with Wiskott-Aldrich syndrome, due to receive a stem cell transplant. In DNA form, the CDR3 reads TGCGCCAGCAGCTTGGGGGACAAGAGCAATCAGCCCCAGCATTTT. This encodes CASSLGDKSNQPQHF. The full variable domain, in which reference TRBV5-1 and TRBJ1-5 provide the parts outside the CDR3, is KAGVTQTPRYLIKTRGQQVTLSCSPISGHRSVSWYQQTPGQGLQFLFEYFSETQRNKGNFPGRFSGRQFSNSRSEMNVSTLELGDSALYLCASSLGDKSNQPQHFGDGTRLSIL.